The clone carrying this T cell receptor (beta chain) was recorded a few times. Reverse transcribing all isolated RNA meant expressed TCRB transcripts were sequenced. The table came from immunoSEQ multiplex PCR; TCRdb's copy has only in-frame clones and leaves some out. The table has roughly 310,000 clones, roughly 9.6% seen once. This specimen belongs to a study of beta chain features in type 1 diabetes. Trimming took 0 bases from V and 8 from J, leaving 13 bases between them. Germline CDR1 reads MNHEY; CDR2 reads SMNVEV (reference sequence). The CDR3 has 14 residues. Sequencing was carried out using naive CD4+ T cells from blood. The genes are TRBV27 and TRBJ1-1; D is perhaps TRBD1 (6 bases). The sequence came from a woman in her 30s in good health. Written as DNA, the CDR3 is TGTGCCAGCAGTTTATCTGTCGGGACACAAGAAGCTTTCTTT. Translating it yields CASSLSVGTQEAFF.